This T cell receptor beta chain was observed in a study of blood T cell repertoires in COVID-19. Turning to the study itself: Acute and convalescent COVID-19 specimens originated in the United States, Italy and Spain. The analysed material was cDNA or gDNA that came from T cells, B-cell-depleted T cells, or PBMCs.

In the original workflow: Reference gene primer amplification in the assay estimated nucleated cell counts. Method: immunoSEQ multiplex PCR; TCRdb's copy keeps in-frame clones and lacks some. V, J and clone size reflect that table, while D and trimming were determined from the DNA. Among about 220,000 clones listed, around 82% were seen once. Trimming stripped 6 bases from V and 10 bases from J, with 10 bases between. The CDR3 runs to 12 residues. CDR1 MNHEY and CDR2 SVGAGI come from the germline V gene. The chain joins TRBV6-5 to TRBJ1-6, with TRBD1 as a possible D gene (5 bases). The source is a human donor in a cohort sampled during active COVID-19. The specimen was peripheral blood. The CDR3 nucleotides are TGTGCCAGCAGCCCAGGGTCCTCACCCCTCCACTTT. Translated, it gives CASSPGSSPLHF.